This T cell receptor beta chain stems from a study of T cell responses to AZD1222 COVID-19 vaccine. Overall study context: Pooled together were second doses at about 4 or about 12 weeks.

General study results and limits: Among spike-specific TCRs, nearly half reportedly target unmutated variant regions. The donor cohort was predominantly white British with a female majority, and clonal diversity may have been underestimated. Vaccination with two AZD1222 doses was followed by a rise in Spike-specific TCR breadth and depth.

The method was immunoSEQ multiplex PCR; TCRdb's version includes in-frame clones alone and lacks a portion of them. The sample contains 120,000 or so clones, 80% to 90% of which appear only once. Trimming took 3 bases from V and 7 from J; bases not matched to a gene: 7. The CDR3 runs to 14 residues. Germline V gene data show CDR1 as MNHEY and CDR2 as SMNVEV (reference sequence). Worth noting for this clone: Antigen specificity is unknown.

The chain uses TRBV27 and TRBJ1-2, with 8 bases identical to TRBD1. This sequence originates from an adult in good health. The starting material was peripheral blood, obtained on day 0 of AZD1222 vaccination. The CDR3 is CASSFRDRFAGYTF. As DNA, the CDR3 is TGTGCCAGCAGTTTCCGGGACAGGTTTGCTGGCTACACCTTC.